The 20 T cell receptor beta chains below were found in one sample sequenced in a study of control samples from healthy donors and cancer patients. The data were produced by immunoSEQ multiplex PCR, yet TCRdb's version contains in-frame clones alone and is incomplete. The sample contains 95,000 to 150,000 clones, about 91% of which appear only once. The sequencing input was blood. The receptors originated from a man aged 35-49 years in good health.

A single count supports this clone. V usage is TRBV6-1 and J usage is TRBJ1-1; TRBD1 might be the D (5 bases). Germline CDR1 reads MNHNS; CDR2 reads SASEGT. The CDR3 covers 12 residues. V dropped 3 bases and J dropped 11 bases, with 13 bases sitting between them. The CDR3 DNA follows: TGTGCCAGCAGTGACAGGGAGCCGAGGGCTTTCTTT. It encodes CASSDREPRAFF.

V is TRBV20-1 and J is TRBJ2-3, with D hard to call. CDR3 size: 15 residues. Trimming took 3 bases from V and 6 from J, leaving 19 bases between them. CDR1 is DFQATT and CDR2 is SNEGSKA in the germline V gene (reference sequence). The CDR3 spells CSASTEAVGLDTQYF. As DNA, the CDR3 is TGCAGTGCTAGTACCGAAGCTGTAGGTTTGGATACGCAGTATTTT.

The CDR3 sequence is CASSHGLAGPYEQYF. As DNA, the CDR3 is TGTGCCAGCAGCCACGGACTAGCGGGTCCCTACGAGCAGTACTTC. The rearrangement links TRBV6-2 or TRBV6-3 to TRBJ2-7, with TRBD2 identical over 11 bases. Looked up from germline, CDR1 is MNHEY and CDR2 is SVGEGT. The CDR3 spans 15 residues. V lost 6 bases, J lost 2 bases, and 6 bases stayed unmatched.

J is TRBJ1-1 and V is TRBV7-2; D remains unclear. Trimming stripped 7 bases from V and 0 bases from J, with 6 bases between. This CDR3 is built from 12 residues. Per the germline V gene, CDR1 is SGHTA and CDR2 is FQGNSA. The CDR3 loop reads CASKVLNTEAFF. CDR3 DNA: TGTGCCAGCAAGGTCCTGAACACTGAAGCTTTCTTT. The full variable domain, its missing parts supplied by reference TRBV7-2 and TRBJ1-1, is GAGVSQSPSNKVTEKGKDVELRCDPISGHTALYWYRQSLGQGLEFLIYFQGNSAPDKSGLPSDRFSAERTGGSVSTLTIQRTQQEDSAVYLCASKVLNTEAFFGQGTRLTVV.

In nucleotides, the CDR3 is TGTGCCAGCAGCCCCCCACTCACGCAACAAGAGACCCAGTACTTC. This sequence encodes CASSPPLTQQETQYF. This sequence joins TRBV7-6 and TRBJ2-5; no firm D call. The CDR3 has 15 residues. CDR1 and CDR2 from the germline V gene are SGHVS and FNYEAQ. Trimming removed 5 bases at V and 2 bases at J, with 15 bases between.

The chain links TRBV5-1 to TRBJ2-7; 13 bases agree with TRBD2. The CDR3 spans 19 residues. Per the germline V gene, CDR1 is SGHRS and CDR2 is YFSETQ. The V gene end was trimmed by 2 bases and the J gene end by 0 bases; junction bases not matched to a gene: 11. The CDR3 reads CASSLRFGTSGTSSYEQYF. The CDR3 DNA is TGCGCCAGCAGCTTAAGGTTCGGGACTAGCGGGACTAGCTCCTACGAGCAGTACTTC.

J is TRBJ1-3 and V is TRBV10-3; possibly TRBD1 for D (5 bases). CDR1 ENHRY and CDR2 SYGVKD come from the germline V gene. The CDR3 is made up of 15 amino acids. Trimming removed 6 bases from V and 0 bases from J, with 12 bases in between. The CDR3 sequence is CAIRVEQVSGNTIYF. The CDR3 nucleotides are TGTGCCATCAGAGTTGAACAGGTCTCTGGAAACACCATATATTTT.

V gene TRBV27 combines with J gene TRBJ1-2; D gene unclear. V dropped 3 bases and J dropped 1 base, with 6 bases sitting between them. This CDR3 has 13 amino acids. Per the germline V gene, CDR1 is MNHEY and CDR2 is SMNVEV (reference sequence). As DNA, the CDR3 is TGTGCCAGCAGTTTCAACAGTAACTATGGCTACACCTTC. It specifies CASSFNSNYGYTF.

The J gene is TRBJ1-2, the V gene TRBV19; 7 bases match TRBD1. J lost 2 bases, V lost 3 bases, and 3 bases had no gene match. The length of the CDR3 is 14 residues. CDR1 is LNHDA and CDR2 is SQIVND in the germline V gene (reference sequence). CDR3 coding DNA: TGTGCCAGTAGTATTCAGGACAGGAACTATGGCTACACCTTC. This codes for CASSIQDRNYGYTF. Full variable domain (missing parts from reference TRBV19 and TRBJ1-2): DGGITQSPKYLFRKEGQNVTLSCEQNLNHDAMYWYRQDPGQGLRLIYYSQIVNDFQKGDIAEGYSVSREKKESFPLTVTSAQKNPTAFYLCASSIQDRNYGYTFGSGTRLTVV.

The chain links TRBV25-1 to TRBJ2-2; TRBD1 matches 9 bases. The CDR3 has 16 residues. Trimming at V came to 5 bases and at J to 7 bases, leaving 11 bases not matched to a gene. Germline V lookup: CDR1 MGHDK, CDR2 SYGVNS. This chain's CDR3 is CASSPLAGQGGGELFF. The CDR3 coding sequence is TGTGCCAGCAGTCCCCTCGCGGGACAGGGAGGCGGGGAGCTGTTTTTT.

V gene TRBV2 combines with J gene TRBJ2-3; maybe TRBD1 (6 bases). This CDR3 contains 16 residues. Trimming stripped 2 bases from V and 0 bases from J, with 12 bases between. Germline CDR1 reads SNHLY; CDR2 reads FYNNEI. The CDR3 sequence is CASSETGFTSTDTQYF. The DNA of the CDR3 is TGTGCCAGCAGTGAAACAGGGTTCACTAGCACAGATACGCAGTATTTT.

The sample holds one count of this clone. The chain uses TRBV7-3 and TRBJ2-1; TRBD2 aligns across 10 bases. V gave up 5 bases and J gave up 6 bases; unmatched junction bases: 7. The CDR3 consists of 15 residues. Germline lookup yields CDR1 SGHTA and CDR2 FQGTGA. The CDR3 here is CASSPISGGTNEQFF. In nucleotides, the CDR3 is TGTGCCAGCAGCCCCATTAGCGGGGGGACCAATGAGCAGTTCTTC.

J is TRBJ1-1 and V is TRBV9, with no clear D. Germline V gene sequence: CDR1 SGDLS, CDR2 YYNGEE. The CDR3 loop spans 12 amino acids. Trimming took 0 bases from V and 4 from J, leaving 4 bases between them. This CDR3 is CASSVDSTEAFF. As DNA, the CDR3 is TGTGCCAGCAGCGTAGATTCCACTGAAGCTTTCTTT.

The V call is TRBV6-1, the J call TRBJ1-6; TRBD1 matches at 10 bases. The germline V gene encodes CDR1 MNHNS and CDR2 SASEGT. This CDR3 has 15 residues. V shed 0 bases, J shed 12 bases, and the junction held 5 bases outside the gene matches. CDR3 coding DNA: TGTGCCAGCAGTGAAGCGCCGACAGGGGGCGGACCCCTCCACTTT. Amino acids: CASSEAPTGGGPLHF.

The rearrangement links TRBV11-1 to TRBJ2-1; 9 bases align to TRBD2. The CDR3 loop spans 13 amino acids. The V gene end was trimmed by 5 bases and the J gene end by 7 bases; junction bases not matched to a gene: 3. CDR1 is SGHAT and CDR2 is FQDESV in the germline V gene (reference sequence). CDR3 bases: TGTGCCAGCAGCCTCGCGGGAGGGAATGAGCAGTTCTTC. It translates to CASSLAGGNEQFF.

CDR3 amino acids: CASSREAGHYGYTF. The DNA of the CDR3 is TGTGCCAGCAGCAGAGAGGCGGGACACTATGGCTACACCTTC. The chain combines TRBV11-2 with TRBJ1-2; TRBD1 might be the D (5 bases). The CDR3 spans 14 residues. Trimming stripped 5 bases from V and 3 bases from J, with 13 bases between. CDR1 and CDR2 (germline): SGHAT, FQNNGV.

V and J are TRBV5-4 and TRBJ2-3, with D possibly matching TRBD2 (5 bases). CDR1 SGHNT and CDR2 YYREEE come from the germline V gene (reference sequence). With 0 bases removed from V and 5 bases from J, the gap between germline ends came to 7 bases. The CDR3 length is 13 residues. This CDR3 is CASSLGEKDTQYF. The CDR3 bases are TGTGCCAGCAGCTTGGGGGAGAAAGATACGCAGTATTTT.

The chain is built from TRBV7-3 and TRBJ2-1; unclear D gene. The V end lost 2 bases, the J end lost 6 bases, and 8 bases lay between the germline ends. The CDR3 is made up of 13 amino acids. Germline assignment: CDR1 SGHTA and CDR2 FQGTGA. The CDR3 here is CASSLSSLNEQFF. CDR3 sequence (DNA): TGTGCCAGCAGCTTATCTAGTCTCAATGAGCAGTTCTTC.

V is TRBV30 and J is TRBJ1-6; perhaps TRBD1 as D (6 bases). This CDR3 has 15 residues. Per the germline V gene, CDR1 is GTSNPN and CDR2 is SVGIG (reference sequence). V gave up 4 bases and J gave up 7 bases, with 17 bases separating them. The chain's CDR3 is CAWTSTGTRNSPLHF. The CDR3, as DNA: TGTGCCTGGACCTCGACCGGGACAAGGAATTCACCCCTCCACTTT.

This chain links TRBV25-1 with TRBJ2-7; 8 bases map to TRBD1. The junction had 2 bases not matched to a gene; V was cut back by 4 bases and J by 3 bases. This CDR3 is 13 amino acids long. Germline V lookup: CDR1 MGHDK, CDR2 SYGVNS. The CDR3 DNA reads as TGTGCCAGCAGTGGGACAGGGTACTACGAGCAGTACTTC. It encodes CASSGTGYYEQYF.